Listed below are T cell receptor beta chains from one sample, sequenced in a study of blood T cell repertoires in COVID-19. TCRdb's copy holds only in-frame clones and misses some; the assay was immunoSEQ multiplex PCR. The sample includes over 100,000 clones, about 85% of them seen just once. Sequencing was done on a sample of peripheral blood. These receptors were obtained from a man aged 45-65 years with active COVID-19. CDR3s include the opening cysteine and the closing phenylalanine or tryptophan.

j_call v_call cdr3_aa
TRBJ1-2 TRBV19 CASSIPPGQGANYGYTF
TRBJ2-7 TRBV6-5 CASRTGVRSYEQYF
TRBJ2-5 TRBV10-1 CASSEWIKGEETQYF
TRBJ1-4 TRBV4-2 CASSQDQGAREKLFF
TRBJ1-6 TRBV30 CAWTRDKYNSPLHF
TRBJ2-1 TRBV5-4 CASSVAYNEQFF
TRBJ2-5 TRBV3-1/TRBV3-2 CASSGSFSETQYF
TRBJ2-7 TRBV7-2 CASSFTGGNSEQYF
TRBJ2-1 TRBV10-3 CAISVSGGNNEQFF
TRBJ2-7 TRBV19 CASSIAWDSYEQYF
TRBJ1-1 TRBV7-9 CASSSKSPLEAFF
TRBJ1-6 TRBV6-1 CASSEAHIGNSPLHF
TRBJ2-1 TRBV6-5 CASRKTSGGDNEQFF
TRBJ1-2 TRBV12-3/TRBV12-4 CASSFDRNYGYTF
TRBJ1-2 TRBV9 CASRNGGTGQQNYGYTF
TRBJ2-3 TRBV18 CASSRGPNTDTQYF
TRBJ2-7 TRBV2 CASTDPLGQGWYEQYF
TRBJ1-1 TRBV5-4 CASSRDSMNTEAFF
TRBJ2-1 TRBV6-5 CASSPSNEQFF
TRBJ2-5 TRBV5-6 CASSRDQRETQYF
TRBJ2-1 TRBV19 CASSIPSGSSYNEQFF
TRBJ1-4 TRBV5-1 CASSSAPRGGRLLFF
TRBJ2-2 TRBV7-8 CASSLELGELFF
TRBJ2-7 TRBV6-2/TRBV6-3 CASSYRLAGATYEQYF
TRBJ1-1 TRBV29-1 CSVVYAENTEAFF
TRBJ2-7 TRBV9 CASSTGTRREQYF
TRBJ2-3 TRBV27 CASRSSSRGVPTDTQYF
TRBJ1-3 TRBV7-9 CASSPDGRSGNTIYF
TRBJ2-7 TRBV4-1 CASSQGEGTGRHEQYF
TRBJ2-6 TRBV7-9 CASSPPGVAGANVLTF
TRBJ1-6 TRBV2 CASKETVNSPLHF
TRBJ2-1 TRBV24-1 CATSDFGSYNEQFF
TRBJ2-1 TRBV5-1 CASSYGDSTHEQFF
TRBJ2-6 TRBV10-2 CASSEWRGGANVLTF
TRBJ2-7 TRBV9 CASSVGGGSAEQYF
TRBJ1-2 TRBV5-1 CASSLDSGNYGYTF
TRBJ2-3 TRBV7-9 CASASKLASTDTQYF
TRBJ2-5 TRBV10-3 CAIRGQGIETQYF
TRBJ1-1 TRBV11-2 CASSLPGTGDTEAFF
TRBJ2-5 TRBV24-1 CATSDSGTGGGETQYF
TRBJ1-1 TRBV6-5 CASGKRGTEAFF
TRBJ2-7 TRBV7-2 CASSSPSLYEQYF
TRBJ2-5 TRBV11-2 CASSLNRVETQYF
TRBJ2-1 TRBV10-3 CAISDPLTAGSYNEQFF
TRBJ1-5 TRBV19 CASGQGIGYSNQPQHF
TRBJ1-1 TRBV7-9 CASSLTGGDPEAFF
TRBJ2-3 TRBV28 CASRPPGQSSTDTQYF
TRBJ1-4 TRBV4-1 CASSRTGTGVEKLFF
TRBJ2-7 TRBV7-9 CASSRTGLYEQYF
TRBJ2-7 TRBV5-6 CASSYRAGREQYF
TRBJ2-6 TRBV23-1 CASSQWATAKSGANVLTF
TRBJ1-2 TRBV5-1 CASSLEAGDYTF
TRBJ2-5 TRBV2 CASSENGGGRETQYF
TRBJ2-5 TRBV5-5 CASSLLFSGGASIFAETQYF
TRBJ2-1 TRBV24-1 CATSDWDGGRDEQFF
TRBJ2-3 TRBV7-2 CASSTMRVIADTQYF
TRBJ2-3 TRBV6-5 CATRLSTDTQYF